Listed here is a single TCR beta chain. Its antigen remains unidentified. These data originate in a study of cytomegalovirus exposure and HLA in healthy donors. Study-wide points: Sequencing likely generated an artifact that appeared as a cluster of highly shared sequence variants.

Both 60 Vbeta primers and 13 Jbeta primers went into the PCR. TCRdb keeps only in-frame clones here, not all; method: immunoSEQ multiplex PCR. The sample holds around 150,000 clones, 80% seen once. CDR1 and CDR2 from the germline V gene are SGHTA and FQGNSA. Trimming took 7 bases from V and 5 from J, leaving 21 bases between them. The CDR3 runs 16 residues. The chain couples TRBV7-2 to TRBJ1-5, with D possibly matching TRBD1 (6 bases). The sequencing input was PBMCs. This clonotype was sampled from a man aged 30 to 39 in good health and CMV-seronegative. CDR3 in DNA: TGTGCCAGCAAAAGATCCGGGACAACTAACGATCAGCCCCAGCATTTT. Its protein product is CASKRSGTTNDQPQHF.